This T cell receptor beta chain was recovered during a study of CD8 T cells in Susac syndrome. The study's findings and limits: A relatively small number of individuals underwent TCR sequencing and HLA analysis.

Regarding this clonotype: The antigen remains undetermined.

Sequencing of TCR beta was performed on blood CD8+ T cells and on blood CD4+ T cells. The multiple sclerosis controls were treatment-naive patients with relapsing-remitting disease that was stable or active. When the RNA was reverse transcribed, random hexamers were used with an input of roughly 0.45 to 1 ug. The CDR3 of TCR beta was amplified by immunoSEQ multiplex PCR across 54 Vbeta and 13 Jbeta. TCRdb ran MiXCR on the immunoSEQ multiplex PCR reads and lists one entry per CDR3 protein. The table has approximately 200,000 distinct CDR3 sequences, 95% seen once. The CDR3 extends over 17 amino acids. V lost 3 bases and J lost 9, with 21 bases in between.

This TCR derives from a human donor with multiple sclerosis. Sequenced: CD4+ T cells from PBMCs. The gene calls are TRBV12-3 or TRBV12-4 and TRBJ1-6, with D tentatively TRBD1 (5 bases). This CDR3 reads CASSLGRELFVGSPLHF. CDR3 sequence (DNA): TGTGCCAGCAGTTTGGGCAGGGAATTATTCGTAGGTTCACCCCTCCACTTT.